This T cell receptor (beta chain) was recovered during a study of PD-L1 blockade in urothelial cancer. About the study: Atezolizumab was started by patients around 2014 at 1,200 mg intravenously every 3 weeks.

Germline V gene lookup returns CDR1 MDHEN and CDR2 SYDVKM. This CDR3 has 16 amino acids. The J segment lost 4 bases and the V segment lost 5 bases, leaving 10 bases of the junction unmatched. Clones were read by immunoSEQ multiplex PCR, and TCRdb kept only the in-frame ones, dropping some. In the table there are about 76,000 clones, 80% to 90% of which are singletons. The rearrangement links TRBV28 to TRBJ2-3; 9 positions match TRBD2. The receptor comes from a man between 65 and 80 years old with urothelial cancer. Source: PBMCs, taken around atezolizumab (anti-PD-L1) treatment. CDR3 in amino acids: CASSAAGGPTADTQYF. The CDR3 coding sequence is TGTGCCAGCAGTGCGGCGGGAGGGCCAACGGCAGATACGCAGTATTTT.